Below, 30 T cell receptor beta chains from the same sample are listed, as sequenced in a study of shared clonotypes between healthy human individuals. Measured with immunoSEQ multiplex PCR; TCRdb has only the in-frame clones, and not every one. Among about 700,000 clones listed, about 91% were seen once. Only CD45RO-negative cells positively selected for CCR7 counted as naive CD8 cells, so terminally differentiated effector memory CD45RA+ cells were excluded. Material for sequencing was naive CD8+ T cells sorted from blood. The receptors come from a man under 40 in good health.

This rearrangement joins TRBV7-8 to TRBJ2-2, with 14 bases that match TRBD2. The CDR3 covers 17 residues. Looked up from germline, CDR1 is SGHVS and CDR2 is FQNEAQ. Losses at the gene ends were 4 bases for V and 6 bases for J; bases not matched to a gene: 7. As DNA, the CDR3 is TGTGCCAGCAGCTCGGGACTAGCGGGAGAGGGACCCGGGGAGCTGTTTTTT. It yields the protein CASSSGLAGEGPGELFF.

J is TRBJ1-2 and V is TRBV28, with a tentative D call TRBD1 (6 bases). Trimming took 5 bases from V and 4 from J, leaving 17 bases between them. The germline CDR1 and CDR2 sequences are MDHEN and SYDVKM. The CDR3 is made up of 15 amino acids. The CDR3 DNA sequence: TGTGCCAGCAGTAACCGGGACACTCGGGTCTATGGCTACACCTTC. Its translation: CASSNRDTRVYGYTF.

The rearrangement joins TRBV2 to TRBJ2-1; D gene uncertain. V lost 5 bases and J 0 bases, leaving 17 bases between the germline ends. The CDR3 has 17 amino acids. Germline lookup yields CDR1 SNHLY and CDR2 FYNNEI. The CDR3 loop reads CASSTQKGRTSYNEQFF. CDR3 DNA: TGTGCCAGCAGTACCCAAAAAGGAAGAACCTCCTACAATGAGCAGTTCTTC. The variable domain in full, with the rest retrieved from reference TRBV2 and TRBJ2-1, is EPEVTQTPSHQVTQMGQEVILRCVPISNHLYFYWYRQILGQKVEFLVSFYNNEISEKSEIFDDQFSVERPDGSNFTLKIRSTKLEDSAMYFCASSTQKGRTSYNEQFFGPGTRLTVL.

For the CDR3, the DNA is TGTGCCAGCAGTCATACGACAGGCTTCCAAGAGACCCAGTACTTC. Translating it yields CASSHTTGFQETQYF. This rearrangement joins TRBV7-9 to TRBJ2-5; the D gene is possibly TRBD1 (6 bases). The V end lost 6 bases, the J end lost 1 base, and 15 bases lay between the germline ends. Per the germline V gene, CDR1 is SEHNR and CDR2 is FQNEAQ (reference sequence). This CDR3 has 15 residues.

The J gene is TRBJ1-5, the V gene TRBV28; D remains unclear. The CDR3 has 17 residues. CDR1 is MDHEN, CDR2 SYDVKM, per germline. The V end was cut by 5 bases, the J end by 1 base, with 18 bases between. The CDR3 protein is CASSPSRHDWSNQPQHF. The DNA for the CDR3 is TGTGCCAGCAGTCCCTCACGACATGATTGGAGCAATCAGCCCCAGCATTTT.

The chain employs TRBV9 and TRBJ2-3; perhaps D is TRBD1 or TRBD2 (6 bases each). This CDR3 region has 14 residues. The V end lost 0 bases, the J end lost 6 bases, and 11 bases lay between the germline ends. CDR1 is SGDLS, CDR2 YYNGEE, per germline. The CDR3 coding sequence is TGTGCCAGCAGCGTAGATGGAGGGGGGGATACGCAGTATTTT. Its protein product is CASSVDGGGDTQYF.

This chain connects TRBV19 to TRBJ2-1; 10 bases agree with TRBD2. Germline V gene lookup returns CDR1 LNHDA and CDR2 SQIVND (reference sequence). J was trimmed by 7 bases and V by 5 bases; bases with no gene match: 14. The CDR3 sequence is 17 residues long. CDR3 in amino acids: CASSVSPLAGVRNEQFF. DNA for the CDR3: TGTGCCAGTAGTGTCTCCCCCCTAGCGGGAGTTCGTAATGAGCAGTTCTTC.

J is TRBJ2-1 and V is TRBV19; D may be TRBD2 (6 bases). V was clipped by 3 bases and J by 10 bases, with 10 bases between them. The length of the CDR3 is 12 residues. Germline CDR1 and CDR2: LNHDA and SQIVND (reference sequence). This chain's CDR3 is CASSIYAGEQFF. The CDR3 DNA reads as TGTGCCAGTAGTATCTACGCGGGAGAGCAGTTCTTC.

CDR3 sequence: CASSSPQGLNNYGYTF. DNA for the CDR3: TGTGCCAGCAGCTCCCCCCAGGGTCTAAACAACTATGGCTACACCTTC. The chain links TRBV11-2 to TRBJ1-2; tentatively, D is TRBD1 (5 bases). CDR1 SGHAT and CDR2 FQNNGV come from the germline V gene. The CDR3 sequence is 16 residues long. Trimming removed 4 bases from V and 2 bases from J, with 17 bases in between.

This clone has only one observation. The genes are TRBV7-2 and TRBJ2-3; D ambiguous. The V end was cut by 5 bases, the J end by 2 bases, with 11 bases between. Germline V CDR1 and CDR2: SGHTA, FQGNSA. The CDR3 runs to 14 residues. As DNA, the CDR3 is TGTGCCAGCAGCCCCGGACGGTACACAGATACGCAGTATTTT. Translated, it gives CASSPGRYTDTQYF.

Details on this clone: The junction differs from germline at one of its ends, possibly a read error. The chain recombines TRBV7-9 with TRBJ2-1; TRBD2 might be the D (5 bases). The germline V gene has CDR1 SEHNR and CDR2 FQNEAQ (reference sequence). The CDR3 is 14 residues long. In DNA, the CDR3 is TGCGCCAGCAGCCAAGAGAGGGCCTCTGAGGAGCAGTTCTTC. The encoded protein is CASSQERASEEQFF.

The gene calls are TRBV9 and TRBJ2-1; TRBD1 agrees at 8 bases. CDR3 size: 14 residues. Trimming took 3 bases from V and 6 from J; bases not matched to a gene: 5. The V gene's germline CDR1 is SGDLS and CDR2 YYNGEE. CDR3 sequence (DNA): TGTGCCAGCAGCGACAGGACAGGGCCCAATGAGCAGTTCTTC. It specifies CASSDRTGPNEQFF. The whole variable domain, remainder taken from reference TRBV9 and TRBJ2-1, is DSGVTQTPKHLITATGQRVTLRCSPRSGDLSVYWYQQSLDQGLQFLIQYYNGEERAKGNILERFSAQQFPDLHSELNLSSLELGDSALYFCASSDRTGPNEQFFGPGTRLTVL.

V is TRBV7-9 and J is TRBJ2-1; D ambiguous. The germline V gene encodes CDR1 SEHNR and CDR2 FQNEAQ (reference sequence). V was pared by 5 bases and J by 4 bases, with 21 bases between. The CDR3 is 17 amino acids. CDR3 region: CASSHEAETYVYNEQFF. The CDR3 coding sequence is TGTGCCAGCAGCCACGAGGCAGAGACCTATGTATACAATGAGCAGTTCTTC.

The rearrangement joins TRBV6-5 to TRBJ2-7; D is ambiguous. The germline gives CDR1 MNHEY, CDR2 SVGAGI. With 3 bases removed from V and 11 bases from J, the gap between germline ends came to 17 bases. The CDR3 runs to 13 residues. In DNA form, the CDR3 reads TGTGCCAGCAGTTATCGGAAAGACGTCCCGGAGTACTTC. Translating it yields CASSYRKDVPEYF.

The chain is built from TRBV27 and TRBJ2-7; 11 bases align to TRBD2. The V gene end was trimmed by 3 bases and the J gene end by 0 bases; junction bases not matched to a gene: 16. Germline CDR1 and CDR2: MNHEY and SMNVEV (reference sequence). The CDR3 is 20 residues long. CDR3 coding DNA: TGTGCCAGCAGTTTCAGGCGACGGACTAGCGGGCAGGCATCCTCCTACGAGCAGTACTTC. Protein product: CASSFRRRTSGQASSYEQYF.

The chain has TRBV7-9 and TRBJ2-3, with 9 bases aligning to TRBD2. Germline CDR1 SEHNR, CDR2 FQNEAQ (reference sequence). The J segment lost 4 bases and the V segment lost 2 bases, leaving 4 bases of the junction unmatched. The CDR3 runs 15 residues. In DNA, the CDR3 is TGTGCCAGCAGCTTAAATAGCGGGAGTGCAGATACGCAGTATTTT. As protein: CASSLNSGSADTQYF.

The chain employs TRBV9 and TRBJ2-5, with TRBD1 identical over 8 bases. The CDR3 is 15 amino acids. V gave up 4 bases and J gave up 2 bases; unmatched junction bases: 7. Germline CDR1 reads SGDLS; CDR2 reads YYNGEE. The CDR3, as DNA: TGTGCCAGCAGCCGCGAAGGACAGGGACAAGAGACCCAGTACTTC. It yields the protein CASSREGQGQETQYF.

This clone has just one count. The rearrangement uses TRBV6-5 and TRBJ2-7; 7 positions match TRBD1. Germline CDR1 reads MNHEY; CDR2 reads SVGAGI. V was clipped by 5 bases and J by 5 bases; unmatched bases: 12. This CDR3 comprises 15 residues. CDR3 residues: CASSPGQAAGDEQYF. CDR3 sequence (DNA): TGTGCCAGCAGTCCTGGACAGGCCGCAGGTGACGAGCAGTACTTC.

DNA for the CDR3: TGTGCCAGCAGCCCAGGGGGGTCCTTCTATGGCTACACCTTC. As protein: CASSPGGSFYGYTF. The chain joins TRBV9 to TRBJ1-2, with TRBD1 matching 7 bases. In germline, CDR1 is SGDLS, CDR2 YYNGEE. After removal of 4 bases from V and 4 bases from J, the junction contained 7 bases not matched to a gene. This CDR3 is 14 amino acids long.

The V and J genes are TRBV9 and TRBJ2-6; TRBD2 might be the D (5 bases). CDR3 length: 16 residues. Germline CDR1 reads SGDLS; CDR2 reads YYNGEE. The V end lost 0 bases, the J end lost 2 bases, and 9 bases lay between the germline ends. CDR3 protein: CASSVGGSTGANVLTF. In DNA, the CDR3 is TGTGCCAGCAGCGTAGGTGGGAGTACTGGGGCCAACGTCCTGACTTTC. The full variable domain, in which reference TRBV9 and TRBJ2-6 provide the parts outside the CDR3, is DSGVTQTPKHLITATGQRVTLRCSPRSGDLSVYWYQQSLDQGLQFLIQYYNGEERAKGNILERFSAQQFPDLHSELNLSSLELGDSALYFCASSVGGSTGANVLTFGAGSRLTVL.

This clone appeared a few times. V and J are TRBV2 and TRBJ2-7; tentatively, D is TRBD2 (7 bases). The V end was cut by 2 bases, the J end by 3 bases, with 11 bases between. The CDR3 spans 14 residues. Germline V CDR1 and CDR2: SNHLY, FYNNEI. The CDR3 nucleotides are TGTGCCAGCAGTGAAACGGGGGGCCGCTACGAGCAGTACTTC. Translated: CASSETGGRYEQYF. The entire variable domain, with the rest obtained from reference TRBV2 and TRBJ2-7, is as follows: EPEVTQTPSHQVTQMGQEVILRCVPISNHLYFYWYRQILGQKVEFLVSFYNNEISEKSEIFDDQFSVERPDGSNFTLKIRSTKLEDSAMYFCASSETGGRYEQYFGPGTRLTVT.

For the CDR3, the DNA is TGTGCCAGCAACATGGGCGGGATTACAGATACGCAGTATTTT. As protein: CASNMGGITDTQYF. The V and J genes are TRBV28 and TRBJ2-3, with a weak D call TRBD2 (6 bases). The germline CDR1 and CDR2 sequences are MDHEN and SYDVKM. Trimming took off 7 bases at V and 3 bases at J, with 14 bases between the two ends. There are 14 residues in the CDR3.

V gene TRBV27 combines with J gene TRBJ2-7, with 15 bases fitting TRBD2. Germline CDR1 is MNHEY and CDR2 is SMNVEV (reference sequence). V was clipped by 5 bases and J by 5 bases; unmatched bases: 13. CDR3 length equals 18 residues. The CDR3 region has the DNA TGTGCCAGCAGTCCGCGGACTAGCGGGAGGGCCCTTGGTGACGAGCAGTACTTC. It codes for CASSPRTSGRALGDEQYF.

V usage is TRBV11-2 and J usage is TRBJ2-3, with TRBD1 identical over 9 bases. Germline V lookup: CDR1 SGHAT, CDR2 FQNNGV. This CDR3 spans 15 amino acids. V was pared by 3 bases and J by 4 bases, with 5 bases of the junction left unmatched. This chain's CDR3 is CASSFRDRDPDTQYF. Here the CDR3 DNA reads TGTGCCAGCAGCTTCCGGGACAGGGACCCAGATACGCAGTATTTT.

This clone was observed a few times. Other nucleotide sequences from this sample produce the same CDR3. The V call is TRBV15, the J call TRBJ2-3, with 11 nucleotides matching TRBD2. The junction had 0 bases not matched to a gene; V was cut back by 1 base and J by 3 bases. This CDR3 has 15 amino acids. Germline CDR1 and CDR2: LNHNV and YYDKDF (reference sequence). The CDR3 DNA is TGTGCCACCAGCAGAGGACTAGCGGGGACAGATACGCAGTATTTT. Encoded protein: CATSRGLAGTDTQYF.

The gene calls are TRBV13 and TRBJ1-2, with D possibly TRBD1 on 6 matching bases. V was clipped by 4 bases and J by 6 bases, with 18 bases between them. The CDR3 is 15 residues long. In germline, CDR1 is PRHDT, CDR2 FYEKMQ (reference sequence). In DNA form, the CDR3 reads TGTGCCAGCAGCTACCGGGACACAGTGGTAGATGGCTACACCTTC. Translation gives CASSYRDTVVDGYTF.

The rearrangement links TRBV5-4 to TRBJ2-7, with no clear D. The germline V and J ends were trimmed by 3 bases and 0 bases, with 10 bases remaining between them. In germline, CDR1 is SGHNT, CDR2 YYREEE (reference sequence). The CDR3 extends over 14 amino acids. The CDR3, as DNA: TGTGCCAGCAGCTCCCCCGACTCCTCCTACGAGCAGTACTTC. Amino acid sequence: CASSSPDSSYEQYF.

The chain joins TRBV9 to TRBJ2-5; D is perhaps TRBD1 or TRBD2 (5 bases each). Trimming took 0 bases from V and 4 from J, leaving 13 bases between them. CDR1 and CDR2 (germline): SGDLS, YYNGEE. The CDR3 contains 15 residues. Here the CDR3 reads CASSVASGGGETQYF. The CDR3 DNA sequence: TGTGCCAGCAGCGTAGCCTCGGGTGGGGGAGAGACCCAGTACTTC.

CDR3 coding DNA: TGTGCCAGCAGTGAATCGATCCGTCGGGATGAGCAGTTCTTC. Translation gives CASSESIRRDEQFF. This chain uses TRBV6-1 with TRBJ2-1; no clear D. Germline lookup yields CDR1 MNHNS and CDR2 SASEGT. The CDR3 totals 14 residues. The germline V and J ends were trimmed by 2 bases and 8 bases, with 13 bases remaining between them.

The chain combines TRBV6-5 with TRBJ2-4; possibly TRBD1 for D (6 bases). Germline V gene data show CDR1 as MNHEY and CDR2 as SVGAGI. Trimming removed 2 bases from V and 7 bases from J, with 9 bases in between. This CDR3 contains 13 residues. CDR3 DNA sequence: TGTGCCAGCAGTTACGTACAGGGTAACATTCAGTACTTC. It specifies CASSYVQGNIQYF.